This T cell receptor (beta chain) was identified in a study of blood T cell repertoires in COVID-19. Across the study: From T cells, B-cell-depleted T cells, or PBMCs came the material, which was cDNA or gDNA.

V lost 4 bases and J 5 bases, leaving 18 bases between the germline ends. Germline V CDR1 and CDR2: SGDLS, YYNGEE. CDR3 size: 16 residues. Measured with immunoSEQ multiplex PCR; TCRdb has only the in-frame clones, and not every one. This table holds around 140,000 clones, around 84% found once. The TCR comes from a man in his forties or fifties with acute COVID-19. The V call is TRBV9, the J call TRBJ2-2; perhaps TRBD2 as D (6 bases). Material: PBMCs or T cells enriched from blood (not recorded which). This chain's CDR3 is CASSPGDWGATGELFF. The CDR3 coding sequence is TGTGCCAGCAGCCCCGGGGACTGGGGTGCGACCGGGGAGCTGTTTTTT.